This T cell receptor beta chain is from a study of T cells in Graves' hyperthyroidism and ophthalmopathy. V was trimmed by 6 bases and J by 3 bases, leaving 10 bases between them. CDR1 and CDR2 (germline): KGHSH, LQKENI. The CDR3 covers 13 residues. Active moderate-to-severe ophthalmopathy, Clinical Activity Score at least 3, NOSPECS at least 4, under 3 months' duration. Any patient presenting with uncontrolled infection, other autoimmune disease, pregnancy or lactation was left out. The TCR beta CDR3 regions underwent amplification using RNA transcripts as the source. During a first-round RT-PCR of the TCR CDR3, the HTBI primer set was used. One entry per CDR3 protein results from TCRdb running MiXCR on the multiplex PCR reads. The sample holds hundreds of thousands of distinct CDR3 sequences; roughly 15% are singletons and the top ten take roughly 20%.

The sample was blood. The clonotype comes from an older woman with Graves' ophthalmopathy. V gene TRBV18 combines with J gene TRBJ2-3; no firm D call. CDR3 amino acids: CASSSDGTDTQYF. DNA of the CDR3: TGTGCCAGCTCCTCGGATGGGACAGATACGCAGTATTTT.